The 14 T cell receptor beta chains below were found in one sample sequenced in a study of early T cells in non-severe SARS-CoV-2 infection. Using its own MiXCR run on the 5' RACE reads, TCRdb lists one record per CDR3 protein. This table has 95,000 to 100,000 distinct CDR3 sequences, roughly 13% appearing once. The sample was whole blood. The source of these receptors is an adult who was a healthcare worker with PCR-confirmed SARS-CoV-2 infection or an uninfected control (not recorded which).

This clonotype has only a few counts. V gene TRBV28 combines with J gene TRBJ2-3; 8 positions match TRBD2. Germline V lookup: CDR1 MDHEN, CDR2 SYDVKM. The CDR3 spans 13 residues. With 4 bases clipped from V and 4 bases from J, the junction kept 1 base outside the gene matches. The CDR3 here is CASSYGRADTQYF. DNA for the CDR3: TGTGCCAGCAGTTACGGGAGGGCAGATACGCAGTATTTT.

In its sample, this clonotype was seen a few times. CDR3 residues: CASSAQRSSYEQYF. The CDR3 DNA reads as TGTGCCAGCAGTGCACAGAGAAGCTCCTACGAGCAGTACTTC. V usage is TRBV28 and J usage is TRBJ2-7, with D hard to call. Germline V gene lookup returns CDR1 MDHEN and CDR2 SYDVKM. V was trimmed by 5 bases and J by 0 bases, leaving 11 bases between them. This CDR3 has 14 amino acids.

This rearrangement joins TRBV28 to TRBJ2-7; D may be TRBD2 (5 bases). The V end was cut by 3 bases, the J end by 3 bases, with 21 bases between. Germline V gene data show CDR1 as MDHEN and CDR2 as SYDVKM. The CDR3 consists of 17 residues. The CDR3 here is CASSLPSGVSGIYEQYF. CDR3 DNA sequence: TGTGCCAGCAGTTTGCCCTCCGGAGTCTCGGGGATCTACGAGCAGTACTTC.

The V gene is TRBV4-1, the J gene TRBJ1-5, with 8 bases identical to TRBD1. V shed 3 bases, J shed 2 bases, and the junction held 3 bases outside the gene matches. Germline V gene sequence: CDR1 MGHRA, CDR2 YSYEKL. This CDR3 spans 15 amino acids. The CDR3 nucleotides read TGCGCCAGCAGCCAGGCGGGACAGGGCAATCAGCCCCAGCATTTT. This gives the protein CASSQAGQGNQPQHF.

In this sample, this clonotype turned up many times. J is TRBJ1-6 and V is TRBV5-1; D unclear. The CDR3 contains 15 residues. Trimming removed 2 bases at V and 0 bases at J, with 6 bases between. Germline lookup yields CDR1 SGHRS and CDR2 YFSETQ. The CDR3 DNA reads TGCGCCAGCAGCTTTTGGACCTCCTATAATTCACCCCTCCACTTT. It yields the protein CASSFWTSYNSPLHF.

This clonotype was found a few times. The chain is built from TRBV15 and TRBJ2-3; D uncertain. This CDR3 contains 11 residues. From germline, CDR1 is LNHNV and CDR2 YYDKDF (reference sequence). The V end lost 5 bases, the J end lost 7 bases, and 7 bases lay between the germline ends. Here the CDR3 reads CATSAHHTQYF. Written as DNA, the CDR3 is TGTGCCACCAGCGCCCACCATACGCAGTATTTT.

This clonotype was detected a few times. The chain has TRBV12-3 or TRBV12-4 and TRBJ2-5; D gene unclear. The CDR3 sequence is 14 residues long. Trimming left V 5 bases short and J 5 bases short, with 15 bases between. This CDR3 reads CASSPGLNAETQYF. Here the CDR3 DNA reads TGTGCCAGCAGTCCCGGCCTTAATGCGGAGACCCAGTACTTC.

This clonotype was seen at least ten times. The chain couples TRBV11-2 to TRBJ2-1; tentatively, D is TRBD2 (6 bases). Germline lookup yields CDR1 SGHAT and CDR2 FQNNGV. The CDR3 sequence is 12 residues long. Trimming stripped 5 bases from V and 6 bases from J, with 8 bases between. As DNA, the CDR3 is TGTGCCAGCAGCGCGGGACCCAATGAGCAGTTCTTC. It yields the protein CASSAGPNEQFF.

The CDR3 nucleotides read TGCGCCAGCAGCTTACCGTGGGGGTTGGAGACCCAGTACTTC. This codes for CASSLPWGLETQYF. The chain has TRBV5-1 and TRBJ2-5; D is perhaps TRBD1 or TRBD2 (5 bases each). The CDR3 has 14 residues. V was cut by 2 bases and J by 5 bases, with 13 bases left in between. CDR1 SGHRS and CDR2 YFSETQ come from the germline V gene.

This CDR3 reads CASQEDGLNQPQHF. In DNA, the CDR3 is TGTGCCAGCCAGGAGGACGGACTCAATCAGCCCCAGCATTTT. The chain carries TRBV12-3 or TRBV12-4 and TRBJ1-5; D is unresolved. Trimming took 8 bases from V and 3 from J, leaving 14 bases between them. The CDR3 consists of 14 residues.

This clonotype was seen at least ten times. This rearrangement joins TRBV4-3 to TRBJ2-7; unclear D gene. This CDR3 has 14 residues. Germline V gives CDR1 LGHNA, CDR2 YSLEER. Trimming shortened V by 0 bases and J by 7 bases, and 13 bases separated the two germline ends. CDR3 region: CASSQDRGFSEQYF. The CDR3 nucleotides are TGCGCCAGCAGCCAAGATCGAGGATTTTCTGAGCAGTACTTC.

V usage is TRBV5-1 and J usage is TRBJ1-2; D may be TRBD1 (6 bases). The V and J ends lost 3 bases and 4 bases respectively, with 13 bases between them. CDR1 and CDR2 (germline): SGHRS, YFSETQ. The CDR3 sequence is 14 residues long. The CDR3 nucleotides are TGCGCCAGCAGCTCCCAGGGGCTCGGCTATGGCTACACCTTC. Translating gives CASSSQGLGYGYTF.

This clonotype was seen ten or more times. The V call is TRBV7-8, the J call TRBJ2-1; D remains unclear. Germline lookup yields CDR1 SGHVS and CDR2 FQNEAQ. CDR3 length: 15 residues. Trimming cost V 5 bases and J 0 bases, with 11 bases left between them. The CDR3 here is CASSNNHGSYNEQFF. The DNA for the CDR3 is TGTGCCAGCAGCAACAACCATGGCTCCTACAATGAGCAGTTCTTC.

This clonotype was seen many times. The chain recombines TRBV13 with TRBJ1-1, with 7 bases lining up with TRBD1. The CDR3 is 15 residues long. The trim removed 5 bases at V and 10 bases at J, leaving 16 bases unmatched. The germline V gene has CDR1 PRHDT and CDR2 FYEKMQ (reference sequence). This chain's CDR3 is CASSAYRGLAFPAFF. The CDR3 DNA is TGTGCCAGCAGCGCCTACAGGGGCCTGGCTTTCCCAGCTTTCTTT.